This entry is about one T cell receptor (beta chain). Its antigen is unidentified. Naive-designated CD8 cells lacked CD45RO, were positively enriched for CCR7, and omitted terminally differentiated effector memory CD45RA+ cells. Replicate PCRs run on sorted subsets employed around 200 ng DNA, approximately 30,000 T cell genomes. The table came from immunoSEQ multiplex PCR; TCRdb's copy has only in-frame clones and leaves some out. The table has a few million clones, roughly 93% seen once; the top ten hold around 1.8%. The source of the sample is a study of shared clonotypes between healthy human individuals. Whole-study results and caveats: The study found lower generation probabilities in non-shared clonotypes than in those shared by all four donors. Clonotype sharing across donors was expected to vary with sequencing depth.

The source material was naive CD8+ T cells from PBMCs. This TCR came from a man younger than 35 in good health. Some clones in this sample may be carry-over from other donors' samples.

The CDR3 bases are TGCGCCAGCACCCGAGGGGGAAGCAGCTACGAGCAGTACTTC. Protein product: CASTRGGSSYEQYF. The chain uses TRBV4-1 and TRBJ2-7, with D perhaps TRBD1 (6 bases). CDR1 is MGHRA and CDR2 is YSYEKL in the germline V gene. The length of the CDR3 is 14 residues. The V end lost 7 bases, the J end lost 3 bases, and 16 bases lay between the germline ends.